Listed below are T cell receptor beta chains from one sample, sequenced in a study of shared clonotypes between healthy human individuals. Repertoires were generated with immunoSEQ multiplex PCR, while TCRdb's copy carries only in-frame clones and drops some. The table has about a million clones, about 75% seen once; the top ten hold approximately 1.5%. The material sequenced was memory CD4+ T cells sorted from blood. These receptors were taken from a man between 18 and 29 years old in good health. Each CDR3 is given with its conserved first and last residue. The order of the fields is D gene, J gene, V gene, clone size, CDR3 DNA, CDR3 protein. A D gene is named only where the DNA matches it firmly. Where a row states a size, it is once, few, many or the class of an expanded clone; other rows omit it.

TRBD1	TRBJ1-5	TRBV28	.	TGTGCCAGCAGGGGCGAACAGGGGAGCAATCAGCCCCAGCATTTT	CASRGEQGSNQPQHF
TRBD1	TRBJ2-7	TRBV4-3	.	TGCGCCAGCAGCCAAGAGACAGGGTTTTTCGAGCAGTACTTC	CASSQETGFFEQYF
.	TRBJ2-7	TRBV7-8	.	TGTGCCAGCAGCCCGTATGGGCTGGGGACCCTCATCTACGAGCAGTACTTC	CASSPYGLGTLIYEQYF
.	TRBJ1-1	TRBV6-5	once	TGTGCCAGCAGTTACTCACGGCGAACTGAAGCTTTCTTT	CASSYSRRTEAFF
.	TRBJ1-1	TRBV4-1	.	TGCGCCAGCTCCCAAGTGGGGGGCAAAGCGAACACTGAAGCTTTCTTT	CASSQVGGKANTEAFF
.	TRBJ2-5	TRBV11-3	few	TGTGCCAGCAGCTTAGGAGGCGGGGTTGGAGAGACCCAGTACTTC	CASSLGGGVGETQYF
TRBD2	TRBJ2-2	TRBV10-3	.	TGTGCCATCAGTGACTCGCGGGGGGTGAACACCGGGGAGCTGTTTTTT	CAISDSRGVNTGELFF
.	TRBJ2-1	TRBV27	.	TGTGCCAGCAGTTTATATCCCAACGGTGTGGGCGATGAGCAGTTCTTC	CASSLYPNGVGDEQFF
.	TRBJ1-6	TRBV19	.	TGTGCCAGTAGTATCACCGGGACTCCTACTTCACCCCTCCACTTT	CASSITGTPTSPLHF
.	TRBJ1-2	TRBV27	.	TGTGCCAGCAGTCTCGAGGGTGCCAACTATGGCTACACCTTC	CASSLEGANYGYTF
.	TRBJ2-2	TRBV5-1	many	TGCGCCAGCAGCTTAGGGGGACAGAACACCGGGGAGCTGTTTTTT	CASSLGGQNTGELFF
TRBD2	TRBJ2-7	TRBV2	.	TGTGCCAGCAGTGAAGAGTCTAGCGGGAGCGTTCCCCCTTTC	CASSEESSGSVPPF
.	TRBJ1-4	TRBV7-9	.	TGTGCCAGCAGCCTCCCAGGCCTTCGACAGTCAACTAATGAAAAACTGTTTTTT	CASSLPGLRQSTNEKLFF
TRBD2	TRBJ2-7	TRBV7-2	.	TGTGCCAGCAGCTTAGACAGTCTAGCGGGAGCCGAGCAGTACTTC	CASSLDSLAGAEQYF
.	TRBJ1-1	TRBV30	few	TGTGCCTGGACCCCGGCTGGGATTGAAGCTTTCTTT	CAWTPAGIEAFF
TRBD1	TRBJ2-1	TRBV9	.	TGTGCCAGCAGCGTACAAACAGGGGGAAATGAGCAGTTCTTC	CASSVQTGGNEQFF
TRBD1	TRBJ1-1	TRBV30	.	TGTGCCTGGAGCGGACAGGGGTCTGTCGGGAACACTGAAGCTTTCTTT	CAWSGQGSVGNTEAFF
.	TRBJ2-7	TRBV7-2	.	TGTGCCAGCAGCTTAGACGGGACGAGTAGCTCCTACGAGCAGTACTTC	CASSLDGTSSSYEQYF
TRBD2	TRBJ2-3	TRBV5-1	.	TGCGCCAGCAGCCTTGAGACTAGCGGGGGGGCAGATACGCAGTATTTT	CASSLETSGGADTQYF
.	TRBJ2-7	TRBV10-3	.	TGTGCCATCAGTGAAAGCGACTACGAGCAGTACTTC	CAISESDYEQYF
.	TRBJ1-1	TRBV11-2	.	TGTGCCAGCAGCGGAAACACTGAAGCTTTCTTT	CASSGNTEAFF
TRBD2	TRBJ2-3	TRBV5-4	many	TGTGCCAGCAGCTTGCCCGGGGGGGATACGCAGTATTTT	CASSLPGGDTQYF
.	TRBJ2-3	TRBV12-5	few	TGTGCTAGTGCCAGACGGGGGGCCAATACAGATACGCAGTATTTT	CASARRGANTDTQYF
.	TRBJ1-1	TRBV5-1	.	TGCGCCAGCAGCTTAGGACAGCGGACGAATGAAGCTTTCTTT	CASSLGQRTNEAFF
.	TRBJ2-3	TRBV5-6	.	TGTGCCAGCAGCTTTCAGGGTATCTCAACAGATACGCAGTATTTT	CASSFQGISTDTQYF
.	TRBJ2-5	TRBV7-8	.	TGTGCCAGCAGCCTAGTACCGGCAGATCAAGAGACCCAGTACTTC	CASSLVPADQETQYF
.	TRBJ1-5	TRBV28	.	TGTGCCAGCCGGGACGGAGGGGCGCAGCCCCAGCATTTT	CASRDGGAQPQHF
.	TRBJ1-1	TRBV7-2	.	TGTGCCAGCAGCCCCTGGGGGACGTATGCCACTGAAGCTTTCTTT	CASSPWGTYATEAFF
.	TRBJ2-7	TRBV29-1	.	TGCAGCGTTGAGGAGGGCCGCTACGAGCAGTACTTC	CSVEEGRYEQYF
.	TRBJ1-2	TRBV2	.	TGTGCCAGCAAACGTGGGGAGTCGAACTATGGCTACACCTTC	CASKRGESNYGYTF
TRBD2	TRBJ2-3	TRBV10-3	.	TGTGCCACCGGGACTAGCGGGATCACAGATACGCAGTATTTT	CATGTSGITDTQYF
.	TRBJ1-4	TRBV27	once	TGTGCCAGTGGACGGGACACAACCTTTGAAAAACTGTTTTTT	CASGRDTTFEKLFF
TRBD2	TRBJ2-1	TRBV14	once	TGTGCCAGCAGCCAAGTCCGGGCTAGCGGGAGCTCCCTTCTCGGTGAGCAGTTCTTC	CASSQVRASGSSLLGEQFF
TRBD1	TRBJ2-5	TRBV7-9	.	TGTGCCAGCAGCTTAGAGGGGGCAAGGGAGACCCAGTACTTC	CASSLEGARETQYF
.	TRBJ2-1	TRBV11-1	.	TGTGCCAGCAGCTTAGATAGGCCCGAGGGGCAGTTCTTC	CASSLDRPEGQFF
.	TRBJ2-5	TRBV11-2	.	TGTGCCAGCAGCTTAGCGGGAGAGACCCAGTACTTC	CASSLAGETQYF
.	TRBJ2-2	TRBV25-1	.	TGTGCCAGCAGGGACGACACCGGGGAGCTGTTTTTT	CASRDDTGELFF
.	TRBJ2-1	TRBV19	.	TGTGCCAGTAGTATTGAGGGAAGCGTTTACAATGAGCAGTTCTTC	CASSIEGSVYNEQFF
.	TRBJ2-7	TRBV2	.	TGTGCCAGCAGGTTGGACGGTTCAGTGGAGCAGTACTTC	CASRLDGSVEQYF
TRBD1	TRBJ2-3	TRBV27	.	TGTGCCAGCAGGGACAGGATCACAGATACGCAGTATTTT	CASRDRITDTQYF
.	TRBJ1-4	TRBV6-6	.	TGTGCCAGCAGTTACTCTGATTTGAGAGACGGTGAAAAACTGTTTTTT	CASSYSDLRDGEKLFF